This T cell receptor beta chain was sequenced in a study of shared clonotypes between healthy human individuals. This clone came up once. Ten immunoSEQ deep assay plates held the unsorted PBMC DNA. The repertoire was sequenced with immunoSEQ multiplex PCR; TCRdb's copy has only in-frame clones and lacks some. Among some 470,000 clones, approximately 80% were seen once, and the ten largest hold approximately 12%. This CDR3 comprises 16 residues. V lost 2 bases, J lost 4 bases, and 14 bases lay in between. Germline V CDR1 and CDR2: MNHEY, SMNVEV (reference sequence). The chain is built from TRBV27 and TRBJ1-4; unclear D gene. This sequence was found in a woman between 40 and 55 years old in good health. Some clones in this sample may be carry-over from other donors' samples. Source material: PBMCs. The CDR3 nucleotides are TGTGCCAGCAGTTTAGTGGGCGGATCTATTAATGAAAAACTGTTTTTT. It translates to CASSLVGGSINEKLFF.